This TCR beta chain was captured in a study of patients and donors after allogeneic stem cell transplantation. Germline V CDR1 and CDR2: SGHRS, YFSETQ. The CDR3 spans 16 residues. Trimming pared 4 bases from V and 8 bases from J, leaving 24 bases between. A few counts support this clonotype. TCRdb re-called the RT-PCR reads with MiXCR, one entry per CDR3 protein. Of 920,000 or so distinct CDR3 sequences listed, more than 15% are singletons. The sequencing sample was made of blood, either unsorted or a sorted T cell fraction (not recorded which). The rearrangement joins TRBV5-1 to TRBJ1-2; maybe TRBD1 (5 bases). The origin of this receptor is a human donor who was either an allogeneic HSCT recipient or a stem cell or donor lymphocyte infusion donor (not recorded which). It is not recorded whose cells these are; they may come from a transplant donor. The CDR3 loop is CASSDWTPPTTGGYTF. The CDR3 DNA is TGCGCCAGCAGCGATTGGACACCACCCACTACTGGAGGCTACACCTTC.